A single sample gave rise to the 4 T cell receptor beta chains below, sequenced in a study of T-cell reconstitution after alpha-beta-depleted transplantation in children. The authors prepared the TCRbeta library with unique molecular identifiers. MiXCR was run by TCRdb on the PCR reads, yielding one entry per CDR3 protein. The data contain about 340,000 distinct CDR3 sequences, around 10% of them singletons. Sequenced here: PBMCs from the stem cell graft donor, sampled from the stem cell graft. Receptors were obtained from a human donor who donated a stem cell graft to a child with acute lymphoblastic leukemia.

This clonotype was detected many times. The J gene is TRBJ2-3, the V gene TRBV20-1, with a weak D call TRBD2 (5 bases). The CDR3 extends over 14 amino acids. V lost 1 base and J 2 bases, leaving 10 bases between the germline ends. CDR1 DFQATT and CDR2 SNEGSKA come from the germline V gene (reference sequence). CDR3 protein: CSARAGNPTDTQYF. CDR3 nucleotide sequence: TGCAGTGCTAGAGCCGGGAATCCCACAGATACGCAGTATTTT.

This clonotype was seen many times. V and J are TRBV28 and TRBJ2-7; 7 nucleotides agree with TRBD1. This CDR3 region has 16 residues. J was trimmed by 0 bases and V by 8 bases; bases with no gene match: 13. From germline, CDR1 is MDHEN and CDR2 SYDVKM. Here the CDR3 reads CASPPSTGFSSYEQYF. CDR3 nucleotides: TGTGCCAGCCCACCGTCGACAGGGTTCTCCTCCTACGAGCAGTACTTC.

V and J are TRBV15 and TRBJ2-1, with 11 nucleotides matching TRBD2. The germline CDR1 and CDR2 sequences are LNHNV and YYDKDF (reference sequence). The CDR3 is made up of 17 amino acids. The trim removed 1 base at V and 5 bases at J, leaving 7 bases unmatched. This CDR3 reads CATSRAPGTSGDNEQFF. The CDR3 DNA sequence: TGTGCCACCAGCAGAGCACCCGGGACTAGCGGTGACAATGAGCAGTTCTTC.

The rearrangement uses TRBV28 and TRBJ1-1; D remains unclear. Per the germline V gene, CDR1 is MDHEN and CDR2 is SYDVKM. Between the trimmed V and J ends, which lost 9 bases and 2 bases, there was a span of 10 bases. This CDR3 comprises 12 residues. The CDR3 nucleotides are TGTGCCAGTCGGAACTTTAACACTGAAGCTTTCTTT. Amino acid sequence: CASRNFNTEAFF.